This T cell receptor (beta chain) is from a study of T cell responses to AZD1222 COVID-19 vaccine. Study-level information: Second doses that came at about 4 or about 12 weeks were put together.

Repertoires were generated with immunoSEQ multiplex PCR, while TCRdb's copy carries only in-frame clones and drops some. Among 150,000 to 200,000 clones, over 90% were seen once, and the ten largest hold about 2.3%. V was trimmed by 2 bases and J by 8 bases, leaving 6 bases between them. The length of the CDR3 is 12 residues. The germline CDR1 and CDR2 sequences are MNHNS and SASEGT. The rearrangement uses TRBV6-1 and TRBJ1-4, with D uncertain. Sequencing was performed on peripheral blood, taken on day 0 of AZD1222 vaccination. This TCR came from an adult in good health. The CDR3 protein is CASSEPREKLFF. Here the CDR3 DNA reads TGTGCCAGCAGTGAACCCCGGGAAAAACTGTTTTTT.